This T cell receptor beta chain was captured by sequencing in a study of cytomegalovirus exposure and HLA in healthy donors. The PCR made use of 60 Vbeta and 13 Jbeta primers. Clones were sequenced by immunoSEQ multiplex PCR, and TCRdb holds only the in-frame ones, with some missing. The data contain more than 85,000 clones, nearly 70% of them seen just once; the ten biggest clones take up approximately 5.4%. With regard to this clone: Its target is unknown.

The CDR3 is made up of 14 amino acids. V shed 7 bases, J shed 3 bases, and the junction held 4 bases outside the gene matches. Germline V lookup: CDR1 SNHLY, CDR2 FYNNEI. Whole-study findings and limits: TRBV6-2, TRBV6-3 and some other V segments were excluded as indistinguishable. V- and J-gene trimming of TCR beta was linked (in a later analysis) to a missense DCLRE1C variant. Common viral pathogens (according to a later analysis) appeared linked to several of the most significant clusters. TCR beta sequences reportedly predicted the HLA-A and HLA-B alleles of most subjects accurately.

Sequenced material: PBMCs. The clonotype originates from a woman in her 70s in good health and CMV-seropositive. This sequence joins TRBV2 and TRBJ2-3; TRBD1 matches at 10 bases. The DNA for the CDR3 is TGTGCCAGCAACCGGGACAGGGGTACAGATACGCAGTATTTT. It yields the protein CASNRDRGTDTQYF. Full variable domain (rest looked up from reference TRBV2 and TRBJ2-3): EPEVTQTPSHQVTQMGQEVILRCVPISNHLYFYWYRQILGQKVEFLVSFYNNEISEKSEIFDDQFSVERPDGSNFTLKIRSTKLEDSAMYFCASNRDRGTDTQYFGPGTRLTVL.